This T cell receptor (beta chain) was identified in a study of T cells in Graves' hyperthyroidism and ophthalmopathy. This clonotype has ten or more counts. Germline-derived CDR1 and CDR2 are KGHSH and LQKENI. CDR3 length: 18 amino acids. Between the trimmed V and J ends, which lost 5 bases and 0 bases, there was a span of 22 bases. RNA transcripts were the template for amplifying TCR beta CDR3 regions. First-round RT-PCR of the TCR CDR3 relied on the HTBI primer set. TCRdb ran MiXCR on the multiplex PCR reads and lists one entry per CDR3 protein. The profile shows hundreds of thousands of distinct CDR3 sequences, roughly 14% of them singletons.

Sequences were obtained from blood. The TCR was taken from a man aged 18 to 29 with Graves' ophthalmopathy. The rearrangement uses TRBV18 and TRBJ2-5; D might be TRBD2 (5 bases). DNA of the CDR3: TGTGCCAGCTCAACTCGCAATCCGGGAACCACGTACCAAGAGACCCAGTACTTC. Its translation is CASSTRNPGTTYQETQYF.